This entry lists 25 T cell receptor beta chains sequenced from one sample in a study of cytomegalovirus exposure and HLA in healthy donors. PCR used 60 Vbeta primers and 13 Jbeta primers. The repertoire was sequenced with immunoSEQ multiplex PCR; TCRdb's copy has only in-frame clones and lacks some. Seen here are around 180,000 clones, around 73% observed once, and the top ten hold approximately 2.5%. The sample was PBMCs. These receptors all stem from a man aged 60 to 69 in good health and CMV-seronegative.

The chain combines TRBV5-4 with TRBJ2-5; TRBD2 might be the D (5 bases). In germline, CDR1 is SGHNT, CDR2 YYREEE (reference sequence). V was cut by 7 bases and J by 3 bases, with 13 bases left in between. CDR3 length: 13 amino acids. CDR3 sequence reads: CASGRQREETQYF. The CDR3 bases are TGTGCCAGCGGTCGGCAGAGGGAAGAGACCCAGTACTTC.

The chain uses TRBV9 and TRBJ2-1; 9 bases fit TRBD2. CDR3 length: 15 residues. In germline, CDR1 is SGDLS, CDR2 YYNGEE. The ends lost 0 bases at V and 6 bases at J; junction bases unmatched: 4. CDR3 nucleotides: TGTGCCAGCAGCGTAGTCGCGGGAGGGGGCAATGAGCAGTTCTTC. Translating it yields CASSVVAGGGNEQFF.

The chain joins TRBV10-3 to TRBJ2-2, with D maybe TRBD1 (5 bases). This CDR3 comprises 13 residues. Germline CDR1 reads ENHRY; CDR2 reads SYGVKD. V lost 7 bases to trimming and J lost 0 bases, with 6 bases between them. The CDR3 sequence: CAITRANTGELFF. CDR3 DNA: TGTGCCATCACCAGGGCGAACACCGGGGAGCTGTTTTTT.

This clone has a single count. The chain recombines TRBV6-1 with TRBJ2-5; TRBD2 is a possible D gene (5 bases). Germline CDR1 reads MNHNS; CDR2 reads SASEGT. The CDR3 runs to 13 residues. Deletions cut 11 bases from V and 5 bases from J, with 18 bases between. CDR3 DNA: TGTGCCGGCCGAGGGCTCGGACGGGAGACCCAGTACTTC. Translating gives CAGRGLGRETQYF.

This clone was seen a single time. The V call is TRBV2, the J call TRBJ1-3; no clear D gene. Germline lookup yields CDR1 SNHLY and CDR2 FYNNEI. Trimming took off 7 bases at V and 7 bases at J, with 17 bases between the two ends. This CDR3 is built from 14 residues. CDR3 amino acids: CASISGLRGNTIYF. Written as DNA, the CDR3 is TGTGCCAGCATTTCCGGGTTACGAGGGAACACCATATATTTT.

V and J are TRBV19 and TRBJ1-5, with 11 bases identical to TRBD1. The germline V gene has CDR1 LNHDA and CDR2 SQIVND (reference sequence). J gave up 6 bases and V 4 bases, and 2 bases lay outside the gene matches. The CDR3 length is 14 residues. The CDR3 is CASSTGTGGQPQHF. CDR3 sequence (DNA): TGTGCCAGTAGTACCGGGACAGGGGGTCAGCCCCAGCATTTT.

The chain couples TRBV9 to TRBJ2-7; D gene unclear. With 1 base removed from V and 0 bases from J, the gap between germline ends came to 11 bases. Germline V gene sequence: CDR1 SGDLS, CDR2 YYNGEE. This CDR3 spans 15 amino acids. CDR3 DNA sequence: TGTGCCAGCAGCGTATCCTTTACAAGCTCCTACGAGCAGTACTTC. This encodes CASSVSFTSSYEQYF. The full variable domain, with the rest looked up from reference TRBV9 and TRBJ2-7, is DSGVTQTPKHLITATGQRVTLRCSPRSGDLSVYWYQQSLDQGLQFLIQYYNGEERAKGNILERFSAQQFPDLHSELNLSSLELGDSALYFCASSVSFTSSYEQYFGPGTRLTVT.

J is TRBJ2-5 and V is TRBV19; 9 bases line up with TRBD2. The J call may be wrong; the DNA end is better matched by TRBJ2-7. CDR3 size: 13 residues. Germline V gene sequence: CDR1 LNHDA, CDR2 SQIVND (reference sequence). The CDR3 loop is CASGLAGTYEQYF. CDR3 in DNA: TGTGCCAGTGGGCTAGCGGGAACCTACGAGCAGTACTTC.

This sequence joins TRBV5-4 and TRBJ2-1; 7 nucleotides line up with TRBD2. There are 15 residues in the CDR3. Germline V gene lookup returns CDR1 SGHNT and CDR2 YYREEE (reference sequence). Trimming removed 6 bases from V and 3 bases from J; junction bases left unmatched: 9. CDR3 DNA sequence: TGTGCCAGCAACCCGGGAGGACCCGACTACAATGAGCAGTTCTTC. Residues: CASNPGGPDYNEQFF.

The V and J genes are TRBV5-8 and TRBJ2-5; D is unclear. Per germline, CDR1 SGHTS and CDR2 YDEGEE. Trimming removed 0 bases at V and 0 bases at J, with 9 bases between. This CDR3 has 15 residues. CDR3 DNA sequence: TGTGCCAGCAGCTTGGGCCAGCGAAACCAAGAGACCCAGTACTTC. It specifies CASSLGQRNQETQYF.

J is TRBJ2-2 and V is TRBV28; 8 bases are shared with TRBD2. In germline, CDR1 is MDHEN, CDR2 SYDVKM. CDR3 length equals 16 residues. The V gene end was trimmed by 2 bases and the J gene end by 7 bases; junction bases not matched to a gene: 9. In DNA, the CDR3 is TGTGCCAGCAGTTTACCCTCACGACGGGGGGGCGGGGAGCTGTTTTTT. Amino acid sequence: CASSLPSRRGGGELFF.

This clone has a handful of counts. CDR3 DNA sequence: TGCGCCAGCAGCTTGGCCCCTCTTGGCGGAAACAATGAGCAGTTCTTC. Encoded protein: CASSLAPLGGNNEQFF. The rearrangement uses TRBV5-1 and TRBJ2-1; no clear D. Germline-derived CDR1 and CDR2 are SGHRS and YFSETQ. The V and J ends lost 0 bases and 5 bases respectively, with 15 bases between them. The CDR3 loop spans 16 amino acids. Supplemented by reference TRBV5-1 and TRBJ2-1, the full variable domain reads KAGVTQTPRYLIKTRGQQVTLSCSPISGHRSVSWYQQTPGQGLQFLFEYFSETQRNKGNFPGRFSGRQFSNSRSEMNVSTLELGDSALYLCASSLAPLGGNNEQFFGPGTRLTVL.

V usage is TRBV15 and J usage is TRBJ2-3; 10 positions match TRBD2. Trimming removed 4 bases from V and 2 bases from J; junction bases left unmatched: 12. This CDR3 has 18 residues. CDR1 is LNHNV and CDR2 is YYDKDF in the germline V gene (reference sequence). The CDR3 bases are TGTGCCACCAGCACCAAGCGGGGGGGTCCCCGGAACACAGATACGCAGTATTTT. Translating it yields CATSTKRGGPRNTDTQYF.

J is TRBJ2-1 and V is TRBV6-1; the D gene is possibly TRBD2 (6 bases). CDR1 is MNHNS, CDR2 SASEGT, per germline. V lost 4 bases and J lost 4, with 11 bases in between. There are 14 residues in the CDR3. The CDR3 loop is CASSVTGVYNEQFF. CDR3 nucleotide sequence: TGTGCCAGCAGTGTGACGGGGGTTTACAATGAGCAGTTCTTC.

The rearrangement uses TRBV19 and TRBJ1-5; TRBD1 agrees at 12 bases. Germline assignment: CDR1 LNHDA and CDR2 SQIVND (reference sequence). The ends lost 5 bases at V and 6 bases at J; junction bases unmatched: 5. The CDR3 is 15 amino acids. As DNA, the CDR3 is TGTGCCAGTAGTGGGACAGGGGGCGGAGGTCAGCCCCAGCATTTT. Its protein product is CASSGTGGGGQPQHF.

The J gene is TRBJ1-1, the V gene TRBV6-1, with 11 bases matching TRBD1. This CDR3 is 15 amino acids long. The germline V gene encodes CDR1 MNHNS and CDR2 SASEGT. J lost 6 bases, V lost 4 bases, and 7 bases had no gene match. The CDR3 DNA reads as TGTGCCAGCAGTGGCCGGACAGGGGGCAGCTCTGAAGCTTTCTTT. It encodes CASSGRTGGSSEAFF.

On this clone: The junction differs from germline at one of its ends, possibly a read error. The rearrangement joins TRBV7-9 to TRBJ2-5, with 14 bases identical to TRBD2. This CDR3 is 16 amino acids long. Germline V gene data show CDR1 as SEHNR and CDR2 as FQNEAQ (reference sequence). The CDR3 spells CSSSLGLAGDQETQYF. CDR3 DNA sequence: TGTTCCAGCAGCTTGGGACTAGCGGGGGACCAAGAGACCCAGTACTTC.

Notes on this clone: The identical CDR3 is also encoded by other nucleotide sequences in the sample. The CDR3 loop reads CASSPGTGSTDTQYF. The CDR3 DNA follows: TGTGCCAGCTCACCCGGGACAGGGAGCACAGATACGCAGTATTTT. The chain uses TRBV18 and TRBJ2-3, with TRBD1 matching 9 bases. Looked up from germline, CDR1 is KGHSH and CDR2 is LQKENI. V lost 3 bases and J lost 0; bases outside the gene matches: 1. The CDR3 is 15 residues long.

The chain links TRBV19 to TRBJ2-3; possible D gene TRBD1, 7 bases. The V end was cut by 5 bases, the J end by 4 bases, with 10 bases between. Germline V CDR1 and CDR2: LNHDA, SQIVND (reference sequence). CDR3 size: 13 residues. This chain's CDR3 is CASSGGGPDTQYF. CDR3 in DNA: TGTGCCAGTAGTGGAGGGGGCCCAGATACGCAGTATTTT.

This rearrangement joins TRBV10-3 to TRBJ2-7; TRBD1 aligns across 9 bases. CDR1 and CDR2 (germline): ENHRY, SYGVKD. This CDR3 spans 14 amino acids. V lost 7 bases and J lost 3; bases outside the gene matches: 7. CDR3 in amino acids: CAITGTGKNYEQYF. The CDR3 coding sequence is TGTGCCATCACTGGGACAGGGAAAAACTACGAGCAGTACTTC.

The chain couples TRBV13 to TRBJ1-3; D is perhaps TRBD1 (5 bases). Deletions cut 4 bases from V and 4 bases from J, with 11 bases between. This CDR3 is 14 amino acids long. CDR1 and CDR2 (germline): PRHDT, FYEKMQ (reference sequence). The CDR3 is CASSSEGVGNTIYF. The CDR3, as DNA: TGTGCCAGCAGCTCCGAAGGGGTCGGAAACACCATATATTTT.

The chain recombines TRBV30 with TRBJ2-2; D gene unclear. Trimming removed 4 bases from V and 5 bases from J, with 5 bases in between. CDR3 length: 11 amino acids. Germline V gives CDR1 GTSNPN, CDR2 SVGIG (reference sequence). The CDR3 protein is CAWTVTGELFF. DNA of the CDR3: TGTGCCTGGACGGTTACCGGGGAGCTGTTTTTT.

The rearrangement uses TRBV4-1 and TRBJ2-1; TRBD1 is a possible D gene (5 bases). V was trimmed by 0 bases and J by 9 bases, leaving 9 bases between them. This CDR3 comprises 13 residues. In germline, CDR1 is MGHRA, CDR2 YSYEKL. The CDR3 here is CASSQEGRAEQFF. CDR3 coding DNA: TGCGCCAGCAGCCAAGAAGGCAGGGCTGAGCAGTTCTTC.

This chain links TRBV5-1 with TRBJ1-1; D not resolved. Between the trimmed V and J ends, which lost 4 bases and 1 base, there was a span of 11 bases. Germline CDR1 is SGHRS and CDR2 is YFSETQ. The CDR3 runs to 14 residues. In DNA form, the CDR3 reads TGCGCCAGCAGCCTGGACGGTAGGAACACTGAAGCTTTCTTT. Its translation: CASSLDGRNTEAFF.

The V gene is TRBV18, the J gene TRBJ2-7, with D hard to call. The CDR3 consists of 14 residues. V dropped 0 bases and J dropped 2 bases, with 8 bases sitting between them. Per germline, CDR1 KGHSH and CDR2 LQKENI. The chain's CDR3 is CASSPPASTYEQYF. CDR3 in DNA: TGTGCCAGCTCACCACCGGCTAGTACCTACGAGCAGTACTTC.